A single sample is the source of the 29 T cell receptor beta chains below, sequenced in a study of shared T cell receptors in the human thymus. TCRdb keeps only in-frame clones here, not all; method: immunoSEQ multiplex PCR. The top ten hold under 0.012% of the sample, which has around 730,000 clones, roughly 88% seen once. This sample was shared with a second study, whose subject was human thymus T cells.

Sequenced sample: thymocytes. These receptors all come from a girl less than two years old with a congenital heart defect.

This rearrangement joins TRBV6-5 to TRBJ2-7; D ambiguous. V gave up 7 bases and J gave up 0 bases, with 7 bases separating them. Germline-derived CDR1 and CDR2 are MNHEY and SVGAGI. CDR3 length: 12 residues. The CDR3 loop is CASTRPSYEQYF. The CDR3 bases are TGTGCCAGCACCAGGCCCTCCTACGAGCAGTACTTC.

The chain couples TRBV7-6 to TRBJ1-1; 7 bases fit TRBD1. The germline V gene encodes CDR1 SGHVS and CDR2 FNYEAQ. The CDR3 is 13 amino acids. V shed 6 bases, J shed 11 bases, and the junction held 12 bases outside the gene matches. The CDR3 sequence: CASSDPGGRMAFF. The DNA of the CDR3 is TGTGCCAGCAGTGACCCAGGGGGGCGGATGGCTTTCTTT.

This chain links TRBV5-4 with TRBJ1-6; TRBD1 aligns across 7 bases. The CDR3 length is 18 residues. With V trimmed by 0 bases and J by 12 bases, 18 bases remained unmatched. Per germline, CDR1 SGHNT and CDR2 YYREEE (reference sequence). The CDR3 DNA is TGTGCCAGCAGCTTGGGGCCAGGAGGGGGCAGGATGGCCCGACCCCTCCACTTT. It encodes CASSLGPGGGRMARPLHF.

The genes are TRBV4-1 and TRBJ1-2; D may be TRBD1 (5 bases). The ends were cut back, 5 bases at V and 8 bases at J, with 12 bases in the middle. Germline V gives CDR1 MGHRA, CDR2 YSYEKL. The CDR3 has 12 amino acids. The CDR3 DNA is TGCGCCAGCAGCGACAGAAGAGGAGGCTACACCTTC. Amino acids: CASSDRRGGYTF.

CDR3 sequence reads: CASSEVEGKNTEAFF. The CDR3 DNA sequence: TGTGCCAGCAGTGAAGTAGAGGGAAAGAACACTGAAGCTTTCTTT. The rearrangement uses TRBV6-1 and TRBJ1-1; no definite D call. This CDR3 spans 15 amino acids. V lost 1 base to trimming and J lost 1 base, with 10 bases between them. Germline V gives CDR1 MNHNS, CDR2 SASEGT.

This clone was observed a few times. The chain has TRBV9 and TRBJ1-2, with 7 nucleotides matching TRBD1. The CDR3 spans 13 residues. Germline values: CDR1 SGDLS, CDR2 YYNGEE. With 5 bases clipped from V and 5 bases from J, the junction kept 6 bases outside the gene matches. CDR3 in amino acids: CASRGQDSYGYTF. DNA for the CDR3: TGTGCCAGCAGAGGACAGGATTCATATGGCTACACCTTC.

This rearrangement joins TRBV6-1 to TRBJ1-1, with 8 bases aligning to TRBD1. Germline assignment: CDR1 MNHNS and CDR2 SASEGT. This CDR3 has 16 residues. V lost 2 bases and J lost 0; bases outside the gene matches: 5. Here the CDR3 DNA reads TGTGCCAGCAGTGAACAGGGGGCCATAATGAACACTGAAGCTTTCTTT. Protein sequence: CASSEQGAIMNTEAFF.

V and J are TRBV6-1 and TRBJ2-7; a possible D gene is TRBD1 (5 bases). The V and J ends lost 5 bases and 3 bases respectively, with 17 bases between them. From germline, CDR1 is MNHNS and CDR2 SASEGT. CDR3 length equals 15 residues. The CDR3 protein is CASSPGPTVDYEQYF. CDR3 bases: TGTGCCAGCAGTCCAGGGCCCACAGTGGACTACGAGCAGTACTTC.

The chain employs TRBV27 and TRBJ1-3; the D gene is possibly TRBD1 (5 bases). CDR1 and CDR2 from the germline V gene are MNHEY and SMNVEV (reference sequence). V was cut by 5 bases and J by 5 bases, with 13 bases left in between. The CDR3 length is 14 residues. The CDR3 spells CASSPHQGRNTIYF. CDR3 nucleotides: TGTGCCAGCAGTCCCCATCAGGGCAGAAACACCATATATTTT.

This rearrangement joins TRBV11-2 to TRBJ2-4; D unclear. Germline CDR1 reads SGHAT; CDR2 reads FQNNGV. The CDR3 runs 17 residues. The ends were cut back, 0 bases at V and 3 bases at J, with 15 bases in the middle. The CDR3 nucleotides are TGTGCCAGCAGCTTAGAGAGCCTCCGGGTCAGCAAAAACATTCAGTACTTC. Translation gives CASSLESLRVSKNIQYF.

This chain joins TRBV25-1 and TRBJ1-2; TRBD1 is a possible D gene (5 bases). The CDR3 is 13 amino acids. Per the germline V gene, CDR1 is MGHDK and CDR2 is SYGVNS. Trimming shortened V by 10 bases and J by 2 bases, and 14 bases separated the two germline ends. As DNA, the CDR3 is TGTGCCACGTGGACGGGGGGAAACTATGGCTACACCTTC. Residues: CATWTGGNYGYTF.

The CDR3 DNA follows: TGTGCCAGCAGTTCAGGGGATGGCTACACCTTC. Protein: CASSSGDGYTF. The chain carries TRBV27 and TRBJ1-2, with D tentatively TRBD1 (6 bases). Per germline, CDR1 MNHEY and CDR2 SMNVEV (reference sequence). CDR3 length: 11 residues. Trimming removed 4 bases at V and 6 bases at J, with 6 bases between.

The table lists this clone with a count of one. The rearrangement uses TRBV7-2 and TRBJ2-5; 11 bases match TRBD2. Germline V gene lookup returns CDR1 SGHTA and CDR2 FQGNSA. J lost 3 bases, V lost 0 bases, and 6 bases had no gene match. CDR3 size: 17 residues. This chain's CDR3 is CASSLALTLAGEETQYF. In DNA form, the CDR3 reads TGTGCCAGCAGCTTAGCGCTAACACTAGCGGGGGAAGAGACCCAGTACTTC.

The rearrangement links TRBV7-4 to TRBJ1-2, with TRBD1 identical over 8 bases. CDR1 and CDR2 from the germline V gene are SGHVT and SQSDAQ. Trimming took 4 bases from V and 4 from J; bases not matched to a gene: 14. The CDR3 has 17 amino acids. The CDR3 protein is CASSSSGGGRGLYGYTF. CDR3 bases: TGTGCCAGCAGCTCCTCAGGGGGGGGCAGGGGGCTCTATGGCTACACCTTC.

This clone showed up just a few times. The rearrangement links TRBV27 to TRBJ2-5; D gene uncertain. Trimming shortened V by 3 bases and J by 0 bases, and 14 bases separated the two germline ends. Germline values: CDR1 MNHEY, CDR2 SMNVEV (reference sequence). This CDR3 spans 16 amino acids. The DNA for the CDR3 is TGTGCCAGCAGTTTTATGGGCAAGAGCAACCAAGAGACCCAGTACTTC. As protein: CASSFMGKSNQETQYF.

This rearrangement joins TRBV30 to TRBJ2-7; no firm D call. CDR3 size: 14 residues. The V end lost 5 bases, the J end lost 3 bases, and 17 bases lay between the germline ends. CDR1 is GTSNPN and CDR2 is SVGIG in the germline V gene (reference sequence). CDR3 nucleotide sequence: TGTGCCTGGGGGCACGCCCTCCAATACTACGAGCAGTACTTC. Translated, it gives CAWGHALQYYEQYF.

This chain uses TRBV30 with TRBJ1-1; TRBD1 agrees at 8 bases. The junction had 7 bases not matched to a gene; V was cut back by 0 bases and J by 4 bases. The CDR3 covers 15 residues. The germline V gene encodes CDR1 GTSNPN and CDR2 SVGIG (reference sequence). The chain's CDR3 is CAWSVAGGAGTEAFF. The CDR3 coding sequence is TGTGCCTGGAGTGTCGCAGGGGGCGCGGGCACTGAAGCTTTCTTT.

V is TRBV5-1 and J is TRBJ1-1; D remains ambiguous. V lost 0 bases and J 1 base, leaving 16 bases between the germline ends. The CDR3 sequence is 17 residues long. CDR1 and CDR2 (germline): SGHRS, YFSETQ. The CDR3 reads CASSLANLINPNTEAFF. In DNA form, the CDR3 reads TGCGCCAGCAGCTTGGCTAATCTGATTAACCCGAACACTGAAGCTTTCTTT.

The chain carries TRBV4-1 and TRBJ2-3; tentatively, D is TRBD1 (5 bases). The CDR3 is 18 residues long. Germline V lookup: CDR1 MGHRA, CDR2 YSYEKL. V was shortened by 3 bases and J by 1 base, with 20 bases between the two germline ends. The CDR3 coding sequence is TGCGCCAGCAGCCAGGAAGACCAAAGGGGTCGTCGCACAGATACGCAGTATTTT. This codes for CASSQEDQRGRRTDTQYF.

This clone has only a few counts. This chain joins TRBV7-9 and TRBJ1-1; unclear D gene. V was shortened by 5 bases and J by 3 bases, with 16 bases between the two germline ends. The CDR3 consists of 15 residues. Per the germline V gene, CDR1 is SEHNR and CDR2 is FQNEAQ (reference sequence). The CDR3 DNA is TGTGCCAGCAGCCCACTAGAATCCAAGCACACTGAAGCTTTCTTT. Protein: CASSPLESKHTEAFF.

This rearrangement joins TRBV5-4 to TRBJ2-7; 8 bases match TRBD1. CDR3 length: 17 amino acids. Germline-derived CDR1 and CDR2 are SGHNT and YYREEE (reference sequence). V was clipped by 8 bases and J by 5 bases; unmatched bases: 21. Written as DNA, the CDR3 is TGTGCCAGTTCCCTGTGGATCCGGACAGGGATATTTGACGAGCAGTACTTC. Amino acid sequence: CASSLWIRTGIFDEQYF. The variable domain in full, with the rest retrieved from reference TRBV5-4 and TRBJ2-7, is ETGVTQSPTHLIKTRGQQVTLRCSSQSGHNTVSWYQQALGQGPQFIFQYYREEENGRGNFPPRFSGLQFPNYSSELNVNALELDDSALYLCASSLWIRTGIFDEQYFGPGTRLTVT.

CDR3 nucleotides: TGTGCCATGACGCGGGACAGATGTAACTATGGCTACACCTTC. This encodes CAMTRDRCNYGYTF. The chain links TRBV19 to TRBJ1-2; TRBD1 matches at 7 bases. CDR3 size: 14 residues. Per the germline V gene, CDR1 is LNHDA and CDR2 is SQIVND (reference sequence). The junction had 9 bases not matched to a gene; V was cut back by 10 bases and J by 1 base.

This chain uses TRBV15 with TRBJ2-7; TRBD1 aligns across 7 bases. V lost 6 bases, J lost 5 bases, and 4 bases stayed unmatched. CDR3 length: 12 amino acids. The germline CDR1 and CDR2 sequences are LNHNV and YYDKDF (reference sequence). In DNA, the CDR3 is TGTGCCACCAGTAGCGACAGGGACGAGCAGTACTTC. It translates to CATSSDRDEQYF.

The chain carries TRBV4-3 and TRBJ1-1; D unclear. Trimming left V 1 base short and J 3 bases short, with 24 bases between. Per the germline V gene, CDR1 is LGHNA and CDR2 is YSLEER. The CDR3 runs to 19 residues. The CDR3 bases are TGCGCCAGCAGCCAAGTTTCGGGTCGGGGTAAGGCCTCGGACACTGAAGCTTTCTTT. This translates into CASSQVSGRGKASDTEAFF.

The J gene is TRBJ2-5, the V gene TRBV7-8; a possible D gene is TRBD2 (5 bases). Trimming stripped 1 base from V and 5 bases from J, with 17 bases between. Germline V lookup: CDR1 SGHVS, CDR2 FQNEAQ. The CDR3 runs 16 residues. CDR3 coding DNA: TGTGCCAGCAGCTTAGACCCCGACCCTGAGCGGGAGACCCAGTACTTC. Translation: CASSLDPDPERETQYF.

The chain joins TRBV5-1 to TRBJ1-1; TRBD1 matches 8 bases. The J segment lost 0 bases and the V segment lost 3 bases, leaving 13 bases of the junction unmatched. The germline gives CDR1 SGHRS, CDR2 YFSETQ. There are 18 residues in the CDR3. In nucleotides, the CDR3 is TGCGCCAGCAGCTCCCCGAATGCCCAGGGGGCCTTGAACACTGAAGCTTTCTTT. Translating gives CASSSPNAQGALNTEAFF.

Note on this clone: Other DNA sequences within the sample encode an identical CDR3. This chain links TRBV6-5 with TRBJ2-5; 10 bases align to TRBD1. The CDR3 is 14 amino acids. Germline-derived CDR1 and CDR2 are MNHEY and SVGAGI. Trimming removed 6 bases from V and 5 bases from J; junction bases left unmatched: 6. Written as DNA, the CDR3 is TGTGCCAGCAGCCCCCGGGACAGGGGTGAGACCCAGTACTTC. Translation: CASSPRDRGETQYF.

On this clone: This CDR3 is also generated by other DNA sequences in the sample. J is TRBJ1-1 and V is TRBV19; TRBD1 matches 8 bases. The germline V gene encodes CDR1 LNHDA and CDR2 SQIVND (reference sequence). V dropped 3 bases and J dropped 2; count of bases not matched to a gene: 2. The CDR3 is 14 amino acids. The CDR3, as DNA: TGTGCCAGTAGTATCGGACAGGGAAACACTGAAGCTTTCTTT. Its translation is CASSIGQGNTEAFF.

The CDR3 sequence is CASSSTEYLELTF. The CDR3, as DNA: TGCGCCAGCAGCTCGACCGAATATTTGGAGTTGACTTTC. This rearrangement joins TRBV5-1 to TRBJ2-6, with D unclear. The V gene lost 3 bases and the J gene lost 17 bases, with 18 bases spanning the gap. Germline lookup yields CDR1 SGHRS and CDR2 YFSETQ. CDR3 length: 13 residues.